The clone carrying this T cell receptor (beta chain) appeared once. Its specificity is not known. These data are taken from a study of vaccination and CD4 T cells after COVID-19. Study findings and constraints: Looking at convalescent patients, 304 of their 307 vaccine-specific clones were spike mono-reactive.

CD4+ T cells that had been cultured provided DNA sequenced with the Oncomine TCR Beta short-read assay. Researchers extracted genomic DNA from CD4+ T cells that had been cultured. Each CDR3 protein gets one entry after TCRdb re-called the PCR reads with MiXCR. The table has some 10,000 distinct CDR3 sequences, roughly half seen once. Specified treatment: approximately 9-day PBMC culture with coronavirus spike peptide pools or control peptides (ViraFEST assay). In the ViraFEST assay, peptide-pool expansion preceded TCR sequencing of expanded clonotypes. Peptide pools at 10 ug/ml and IL-2 at approximately 11 IU/ml were added to cultures of two million PBMCs per well. The V gene end was trimmed by 3 bases and the J gene end by 6 bases; junction bases not matched to a gene: 9. Germline V gene data show CDR1 as SGHTA and CDR2 as FQGNSA. This CDR3 is 16 amino acids long.

What was sequenced was CD4+ T cells from blood, cultured in vitro. The rearrangement uses TRBV7-2 and TRBJ2-3; 10 bases fit TRBD2. The sequence was collected from a human donor who had recovered from COVID-19. CDR3 residues: CASSFTSGGAGDTQYF. The CDR3 DNA sequence: TGTGCCAGCAGCTTTACGAGCGGGGGGGCCGGGGATACGCAGTATTTT.